This TCR beta chain appears in the sequencing data of a study of blood T cell repertoires in COVID-19. It was during active infection that Seattle patients were enrolled and then longitudinally followed. Per the original methods: The assay estimated nucleated cells by amplifying reference gene primers. The method was immunoSEQ multiplex PCR; TCRdb's version includes in-frame clones alone and lacks a portion of them. V and J calls and clone size are copied from that table; D and trimming were computed from the DNA. The sample contains about 370,000 clones, about 87% of which appear only once. The length of the CDR3 is 15 residues. Germline V gene data show CDR1 as SEHNR and CDR2 as FQNEAQ (reference sequence). Trimming stripped 5 bases from V and 4 bases from J, with 17 bases between.

The V gene is TRBV7-9, the J gene TRBJ2-5, with D perhaps matching TRBD2 (5 bases). Sequencing input: peripheral blood. The sequence was collected from a woman under 40 with COVID-19, enrolled during active disease. In DNA, the CDR3 is TGTGCCAGCAGCCCGTTTGGCGGAGGAGGAGAGACCCAGTACTTC. This codes for CASSPFGGGGETQYF.